The 10 T cell receptor beta chains below were found in one sample sequenced in a study of Tregs in tolerant kidney transplant recipients. Profiling relied on immunoSEQ multiplex PCR, and the TCRdb table lists in-frame clones only, not all of them. The table lists about 240,000 clones, roughly four fifths of them singletons, with 0.64% in the top ten. Source material: CD4+ T cells from blood. The source is a human donor in good health.

The chain uses TRBV27 and TRBJ2-6; 10 bases map to TRBD1. The length of the CDR3 is 18 residues. CDR1 MNHEY and CDR2 SMNVEV come from the germline V gene (reference sequence). V was clipped by 1 base and J by 1 base; unmatched bases: 4. CDR3 sequence (DNA): TGTGCCAGCAGTTTATTCGGACAGGGGGAATCTGGGGCCAACGTCCTGACTTTC. Translated, it gives CASSLFGQGESGANVLTF.

The chain links TRBV18 to TRBJ1-2, with TRBD1 as a possible D gene (6 bases). V shed 3 bases and J shed 8 bases, with 31 bases lying between them. CDR1 and CDR2 (germline): KGHSH, LQKENI. The CDR3 runs 19 residues. The CDR3 coding sequence is TGTGCCAGCTCACCTTCGGGTTCTCAGGACAGCAGTCTATCGAAAGGCTACACCTTC. Encoded protein: CASSPSGSQDSSLSKGYTF. Supplemented by reference TRBV18 and TRBJ1-2, the full variable domain reads NAGVMQNPRHLVRRRGQEARLRCSPMKGHSHVYWYRQLPEEGLKFMVYLQKENIIDESGMPKERFSAEFPKEGPSILRIQQVVRGDSAAYFCASSPSGSQDSSLSKGYTFGSGTRLTVV.

This rearrangement joins TRBV6-5 to TRBJ1-2; D not certain. CDR3 length equals 13 residues. Germline assignment: CDR1 MNHEY and CDR2 SVGAGI. The germline V and J ends were trimmed by 4 bases and 7 bases, with 13 bases remaining between them. CDR3 DNA: TGTGCCAGCAGTTCCGACATGGGAGGTGGCTACACCTTC. Amino acid sequence: CASSSDMGGGYTF.

V and J are TRBV4-2 and TRBJ2-2; 7 nucleotides agree with TRBD2. Trimming at V came to 4 bases and at J to 5 bases, leaving 10 bases not matched to a gene. The CDR3 runs to 16 residues. Germline V CDR1 and CDR2: LGHNA, YNFKEQ. The CDR3 sequence: CASSPSASGATGELFF. CDR3 bases: TGTGCCAGCAGCCCGTCGGCTAGCGGAGCAACCGGGGAGCTGTTTTTT.

This chain uses TRBV7-9 with TRBJ1-3, with D unclear. Germline V gene sequence: CDR1 SEHNR, CDR2 FQNEAQ (reference sequence). V dropped 1 base and J dropped 4 bases, with 14 bases sitting between them. The CDR3 sequence is 16 residues long. CDR3 coding DNA: TGTGCCAGCAGCTTAGAAGGCCAGGCTGGAGGAAACACCATATATTTT. Its translation: CASSLEGQAGGNTIYF.

The chain couples TRBV5-4 to TRBJ1-1, with D maybe TRBD1 (5 bases). Between the trimmed V and J ends, which lost 6 bases and 3 bases, there was a span of 21 bases. CDR1 and CDR2 from the germline V gene are SGHNT and YYREEE (reference sequence). The CDR3 covers 16 residues. The CDR3 DNA reads as TGTGCCAGCACTTTGGTACCCACAGGACGGGACACTGAAGCTTTCTTT. Its translation is CASTLVPTGRDTEAFF.

The chain joins TRBV10-3 to TRBJ2-5; D is perhaps TRBD1 or TRBD2 (5 bases each). V lost 2 bases and J lost 2, with 9 bases in between. The CDR3 loop spans 14 amino acids. Looked up from germline, CDR1 is ENHRY and CDR2 is SYGVKD. The CDR3 loop reads CAISERGEQETQYF. Here the CDR3 DNA reads TGTGCCATCAGTGAGAGGGGAGAACAAGAGACCCAGTACTTC.

This chain joins TRBV7-9 and TRBJ1-4, with D tentatively TRBD1 (5 bases). Germline V gene sequence: CDR1 SEHNR, CDR2 FQNEAQ (reference sequence). The CDR3 extends over 16 amino acids. V shed 4 bases and J shed 0 bases, with 12 bases lying between them. DNA of the CDR3: TGTGCCAGCAGCTCCAAGACAGCCGCAACTAATGAAAAACTGTTTTTT. It codes for CASSSKTAATNEKLFF.

This chain uses TRBV27 with TRBJ1-5; the match to TRBD1 covers 9 bases. The CDR3 consists of 16 residues. Germline CDR1 reads MNHEY; CDR2 reads SMNVEV (reference sequence). Unmatched junction bases numbered 7, after V lost 5 bases and J lost 2 bases. CDR3 nucleotides: TGTGCCAGCAGTCCTTACAGGGGGCAAGGCAATCAGCCCCAGCATTTT. Translated, it gives CASSPYRGQGNQPQHF.

This clone was found once. J is TRBJ2-3 and V is TRBV4-2, with 12 bases that match TRBD1. V lost 3 bases to trimming and J lost 7 bases; unmatched junction nucleotides: 2. Per germline, CDR1 LGHNA and CDR2 YNFKEQ. CDR3 length: 14 amino acids. CDR3 sequence reads: CASSQGQGAHTQYF. In DNA form, the CDR3 reads TGTGCCAGCAGCCAGGGACAGGGGGCACATACGCAGTATTTT.